A single sample gave rise to the 14 T cell receptor beta chains below, sequenced in a study of blood T cell repertoires in COVID-19. The protocol was immunoSEQ multiplex PCR, while the TCRdb copy is restricted to in-frame clones and leaves out a portion. The sample has 35,000 or so clones; roughly four fifths are singletons. The sample taken for sequencing was peripheral blood. The receptors were gathered from a human donor in a cohort sampled during active or convalescent COVID-19. The donor label of this sample is uncertain.

The chain joins TRBV19 to TRBJ2-5; a possible D gene is TRBD2 (5 bases). Germline V gene sequence: CDR1 LNHDA, CDR2 SQIVND (reference sequence). With 5 bases removed from V and 4 bases from J, the gap between germline ends came to 14 bases. This CDR3 contains 14 residues. CDR3 coding DNA: TGTGCCAGTAGTTCGTGGGGAGTCTCAGAGACCCAGTACTTC. Translated: CASSSWGVSETQYF.

The genes are TRBV5-6 and TRBJ2-1; 9 bases map to TRBD1. Germline-derived CDR1 and CDR2 are SGHDT and YYEEEE. The V segment lost 6 bases and the J segment 7 bases; nucleotides outside the gene matches: 2. This CDR3 has 12 residues. In DNA, the CDR3 is TGTGCCAGCAACGACAGGGGGAATGAGCAGTTCTTC. Translation gives CASNDRGNEQFF.

The chain carries TRBV6-6 and TRBJ1-1; TRBD1 agrees at 7 bases. The V and J ends lost 0 bases and 4 bases, in that order; junction bases with no gene match: 5. From germline, CDR1 is MNHNY and CDR2 SVGAGI (reference sequence). The CDR3 runs to 15 residues. The CDR3 nucleotides are TGTGCCAGCAGTTACTCGGCCAGGGGGATCACTGAAGCTTTCTTT. This codes for CASSYSARGITEAFF.

This rearrangement joins TRBV7-2 to TRBJ2-1; 11 bases fit TRBD2. Trimming at V came to 1 base and at J to 0 bases, leaving 2 bases not matched to a gene. This CDR3 spans 17 amino acids. In germline, CDR1 is SGHTA, CDR2 FQGNSA. CDR3 sequence (DNA): TGTGCCAGCAGCTTAGTAGCGGGAGGGAGCTCCTACAATGAGCAGTTCTTC. Residues: CASSLVAGGSSYNEQFF.

The V and J genes are TRBV20-1 and TRBJ1-3; D not resolved. V was clipped by 3 bases and J by 4 bases, with 16 bases between them. CDR3 length equals 15 residues. Per germline, CDR1 DFQATT and CDR2 SNEGSKA (reference sequence). This CDR3 reads CSASSTPQRGNTIYF. CDR3 DNA sequence: TGCAGTGCTAGTTCTACCCCGCAACGCGGAAACACCATATATTTT.

V gene TRBV11-2 combines with J gene TRBJ2-7; possible D gene TRBD2, 5 bases. The germline gives CDR1 SGHAT, CDR2 FQNNGV. The V end was cut by 5 bases, the J end by 7 bases, with 9 bases between. This CDR3 is 11 amino acids long. The chain's CDR3 is CASSLWEEQYF. The CDR3 bases are TGTGCCAGCAGCCTCTGGGAGGAGCAGTACTTC.

V usage is TRBV5-1 and J usage is TRBJ2-7; D might be TRBD1 (6 bases). The CDR3 is 12 residues long. V gave up 2 bases and J gave up 5 bases, with 8 bases separating them. Per the germline V gene, CDR1 is SGHRS and CDR2 is YFSETQ. CDR3 coding DNA: TGCGCCAGCAGCTTACAGGGAAACGAGCAGTACTTC. Encoded protein: CASSLQGNEQYF.

In DNA form, the CDR3 reads TGTGCCAGCAGCCTGAGTGTCGGTGCATACAATGAGCAGTTCTTC. This encodes CASSLSVGAYNEQFF. The chain is built from TRBV6-6 and TRBJ2-1; the D is unclear. V was cut by 6 bases and J by 4 bases, with 16 bases left in between. This CDR3 has 15 amino acids. Germline V gives CDR1 MNHNY, CDR2 SVGAGI (reference sequence).

V usage is TRBV11-3 and J usage is TRBJ2-1, with 8 positions matching TRBD2. The CDR3 spans 14 residues. V lost 5 bases to trimming and J lost 4 bases; unmatched junction nucleotides: 4. Per the germline V gene, CDR1 is SGHNT and CDR2 is YENEEA. CDR3 sequence (DNA): TGTGCCAGCAGCCCGGGACTAGGGTACAATGAGCAGTTCTTC. It translates to CASSPGLGYNEQFF. Full variable domain (missing parts from reference TRBV11-3 and TRBJ2-1): EAGVVQSPRYKIIEKKQPVAFWCNPISGHNTLYWYLQNLGQGPELLIRYENEEAVDDSQLPKDRFSAERLKGVDSTLKIQPAELGDSAVYLCASSPGLGYNEQFFGPGTRLTVL.

The V gene is TRBV5-6, the J gene TRBJ1-5, with TRBD1 identical over 7 bases. The CDR3 sequence is 15 residues long. Germline CDR1 SGHDT, CDR2 YYEEEE. The V and J ends lost 0 bases and 5 bases, in that order; junction bases with no gene match: 5. DNA for the CDR3: TGTGCCAGCAGCTTGGCCCGGGACAGACATCAGCCCCAGCATTTT. It is translated as CASSLARDRHQPQHF.

The rearrangement joins TRBV4-2 to TRBJ2-5; TRBD2 matches 13 bases. This CDR3 spans 16 amino acids. Trimming cost V 4 bases and J 5 bases; bases outside gene matches: 7. Germline loops: CDR1 LGHNA, CDR2 YNFKEQ. The CDR3 protein is CASSRGLAGEWETQYF. DNA for the CDR3: TGTGCCAGCAGCCGAGGACTAGCGGGAGAGTGGGAGACCCAGTACTTC.

This chain links TRBV19 with TRBJ2-7; a weak D match, TRBD2 (7 bases). The germline V and J ends were trimmed by 4 bases and 5 bases, with 18 bases remaining between them. Germline CDR1 LNHDA, CDR2 SQIVND (reference sequence). The CDR3 length is 15 residues. The CDR3 spells CASSTLGGGVDEQYF. In DNA, the CDR3 is TGTGCCAGTAGTACCCTAGGGGGGGGAGTCGACGAGCAGTACTTC.

The chain carries TRBV9 and TRBJ2-4; weak D call: TRBD1 (7 bases). Germline CDR1 and CDR2: SGDLS and YYNGEE. The CDR3 consists of 14 residues. Trimming cost V 0 bases and J 7 bases, with 11 bases left between them. The CDR3 sequence: CASSVGAGGNIQYF. The CDR3 region has the DNA TGTGCCAGCAGCGTAGGGGCAGGGGGGAACATTCAGTACTTC.

The rearrangement uses TRBV18 and TRBJ1-6; D perhaps matches TRBD1 (6 bases). Per germline, CDR1 KGHSH and CDR2 LQKENI. Trimming removed 5 bases at V and 7 bases at J, with 15 bases between. This CDR3 has 15 amino acids. The CDR3 region is CASSTLDSRNSPLHF. CDR3 bases: TGTGCCAGCTCAACACTGGACAGCAGAAATTCACCCCTCCACTTT.